A single sample is the source of the 9 T cell receptor beta chains below, sequenced in a study of blood T cell repertoires in acute mononucleosis. The time point is: acute infectious mononucleosis, at clinical presentation within 2 weeks of symptom onset (visit 1). Sequencing used immunoSEQ multiplex PCR; TCRdb keeps in-frame clones, though not all of them. The table shows 6,000 to 9,000 clones, with around 25% occurring only once. The source was EBV YVL epitope tetramer+ CD8+ T cells sorted from PBMCs, collected during acute infectious mononucleosis. The subset: CD8 T cells binding a tetramer with EBV BRLF1 109-117 peptide (YVL-BR). These receptors were taken from a woman aged 18 to 35 with infectious mononucleosis caused by EBV.

The table lists this clone with a few counts. This rearrangement joins TRBV28 to TRBJ2-7, with 7 positions matching TRBD1. CDR3 length equals 14 residues. CDR1 is MDHEN and CDR2 is SYDVKM in the germline V gene. V lost 6 bases to trimming and J lost 5 bases; unmatched junction nucleotides: 10. CDR3 DNA: TGTGCCAGCAGCTTAGACGGGACAGCCAACGAGCAGTACTTC. This codes for CASSLDGTANEQYF.

This clone was recorded many times. Sequence at one end of the junction differs from germline and may be a read error. This rearrangement joins TRBV10-3 to TRBJ2-2; D may match TRBD1 or TRBD2 (6 bases each). CDR1 and CDR2 (germline): ENHRY, SYGVKD. This CDR3 is 15 amino acids long. For the CDR3, the DNA is TGTGCCAGCAGTTACGCGGGACATAACACCGGGGAGCTGTTTTTT. Translated: CASSYAGHNTGELFF.

This clone was seen repeatedly, ten times or more. The same CDR3 is also encoded by other DNA sequences in this sample. This chain joins TRBV7-3 and TRBJ2-3, with 9 bases aligning to TRBD2. The CDR3 has 15 amino acids. The germline V gene has CDR1 SGHTA and CDR2 FQGTGA. V lost 0 bases to trimming and J lost 6 bases; unmatched junction nucleotides: 4. CDR3 coding DNA: TGTGCCAGCAGCTTAACTAGCGGGAGTGGCGATACGCAGTATTTT. Its protein is CASSLTSGSGDTQYF. The variable domain in full, with the rest retrieved from reference TRBV7-3 and TRBJ2-3, is GAGVSQTPSNKVTEKGKYVELRCDPISGHTALYWYRQSLGQGPEFLIYFQGTGAADDSGLPNDRFFAVRPEGSVSTLKIQRTERGDSAVYLCASSLTSGSGDTQYFGPGTRLTVL.

This clone was seen a handful of times. V and J are TRBV27 and TRBJ2-5, with D possibly TRBD2 on 6 matching bases. The germline V gene has CDR1 MNHEY and CDR2 SMNVEV (reference sequence). This CDR3 has 16 amino acids. With 6 bases removed from V and 5 bases from J, the gap between germline ends came to 22 bases. CDR3 sequence: CASSPLLAGSGETQYF. CDR3 bases: TGTGCCAGCAGCCCTCTATTGGCGGGGAGTGGGGAGACCCAGTACTTC.

Many counts were recorded for this clone. The J gene is TRBJ1-2, the V gene TRBV7-9; perhaps TRBD1 as D (6 bases). The CDR3 has 14 amino acids. Deletions cut 1 base from V and 3 bases from J, with 9 bases between. Per the germline V gene, CDR1 is SEHNR and CDR2 is FQNEAQ (reference sequence). CDR3 nucleotide sequence: TGTGCCAGCAGCTTAGTCGCAGGGGACTATGGCTACACCTTC. Protein: CASSLVAGDYGYTF.

This clone was recorded only once. The chain has TRBV11-2 and TRBJ2-5, with no clear D. The CDR3 runs to 15 residues. V was pared by 7 bases and J by 0 bases, with 15 bases between. From germline, CDR1 is SGHAT and CDR2 FQNNGV. The CDR3 DNA reads TGTGCCAGCATGATGGAGTTGGCGGACCAAGAGACCCAGTACTTC. It yields the protein CASMMELADQETQYF.

This clone is judged large. A read error may produce the germline difference seen at one junction end. The V and J genes are TRBV7-9 and TRBJ2-1, with 7 bases matching TRBD2. The CDR3 consists of 14 residues. Germline CDR1 reads SEHNR; CDR2 reads FQNEAQ (reference sequence). The CDR3 spells CASSLQGDYDEQFF. CDR3 coding DNA: TGTGCCAGCAGCTTACAAGGGGACTACGATGAGCAGTTCTTC. The variable domain in full, completed from reference TRBV7-9 and TRBJ2-1, reads DTGVSQNPRHKITKRGQNVTFRCDPISEHNRLYWYRQTLGQGPEFLTYFQNEAQLEKSRLLSDRFSAERPKGSFSTLEIQRTEQGDSAMYLCASSLQGDYDEQFFGPGTRLTVL.

V gene TRBV6-1 combines with J gene TRBJ2-1; 10 bases match TRBD2. V was clipped by 10 bases and J by 5 bases; unmatched bases: 8. The germline V gene has CDR1 MNHNS and CDR2 SASEGT. The length of the CDR3 is 14 residues. The CDR3 here is CATKGLAVNNEQFF. DNA of the CDR3: TGTGCCACCAAAGGACTAGCGGTTAACAATGAGCAGTTCTTC.

The chain carries TRBV12-5 and TRBJ2-1, with TRBD1 as a possible D gene (5 bases). The CDR3 is 15 amino acids. From germline, CDR1 is LGHNT and CDR2 FRNRAP. CDR3 DNA: TGTGGTTGTGTCCATGAGGCAGGGTTAGCCAATGAGCAGTTCTTC. Translation: CGCVHEAGLANEQFF.